What follows describes a single TCR beta chain. Its antigen is unknown. After constant-region reverse-primer amplification, full-length variable regions underwent semi-nested PCR with Nested Universal Primer A. From the 5' RACE reads, TCRdb called clonotypes with MiXCR, one entry per CDR3 protein. The sample records 4,000 to 6,500 distinct CDR3 sequences, about two thirds being singletons. Study results and caveats: Tumor-infiltrating Treg TCR alpha and beta sequences overlapped most with tumor naive CD4+ T cells, then blood naive. The TCR gene usage of tumor memory CD4+ T cells clustered together with blood and lymph node memory CD4+ cells and with lymph node naive CD4+ cells.

The CDR3 sequence is 15 residues long. CDR1 is DFQATT and CDR2 is SNEGSKA in the germline V gene (reference sequence). With 0 bases removed from V and 4 bases from J, the gap between germline ends came to 14 bases. Naive CD4+ T cells were purified with Tregs depleted by CD25. This TCR came from a female donor with breast cancer. This chain uses TRBV20-1 with TRBJ2-3, with D perhaps matching TRBD2 (5 bases). Sequenced input: naive CD4+ T cells sorted from blood. Sample subset: naive CD4+ T cells, CD4+CD45RA+CD25-. The CDR3 DNA sequence: TGCAGTGCTAGAGATTGGGCTAGCCACCCAGATACGCAGTATTTT. Its translation: CSARDWASHPDTQYF.